Listed here are 3 T cell receptor beta chains from one sample, sequenced in a study of blood T cells in healthy people across ages. Primed by a sample-barcoded 5' primer and a J-beta primer mix, a second PCR proceeded for 7 to 11 cycles. From the 5' RACE reads, TCRdb called clonotypes with MiXCR, one entry per CDR3 protein. Seen here are around 820,000 distinct CDR3 sequences, roughly 25% observed once, and the top ten hold approximately 4%. This same sample was also taken into another study, of T cells of mothers and their children.

Sequenced: blood. Source of these receptors: a boy younger than 18 in good health.

The chain combines TRBV18 with TRBJ2-7; 10 positions agree with TRBD1. Trimming removed 5 bases from V and 7 bases from J; junction bases left unmatched: 8. Germline lookup yields CDR1 KGHSH and CDR2 LQKENI. The CDR3 has 14 amino acids. The CDR3 spells CASSSGTGVEEQYF. In DNA, the CDR3 is TGTGCCAGCTCATCCGGGACAGGGGTGGAGGAGCAGTACTTC.

V is TRBV5-1 and J is TRBJ1-4; D is ambiguous. The germline V gene has CDR1 SGHRS and CDR2 YFSETQ. The CDR3 is 16 residues long. The V end was cut by 4 bases, the J end by 6 bases, with 19 bases between. Here the CDR3 DNA reads TGCGCCAGCAGCCGCGTTATTGACAATGGGGATGAAAAACTGTTTTTT. Amino acids: CASSRVIDNGDEKLFF.

This clonotype has a handful of counts. This sequence joins TRBV5-4 and TRBJ2-1; TRBD2 agrees at 8 bases. Germline CDR1 is SGHNT and CDR2 is YYREEE (reference sequence). Trimming removed 4 bases from V and 4 bases from J; junction bases left unmatched: 13. CDR3 length: 17 residues. The CDR3 sequence: CASSPGPAGDPYNEQFF. The CDR3 nucleotides are TGTGCCAGCAGCCCGGGACCAGCGGGAGATCCTTACAATGAGCAGTTCTTC.